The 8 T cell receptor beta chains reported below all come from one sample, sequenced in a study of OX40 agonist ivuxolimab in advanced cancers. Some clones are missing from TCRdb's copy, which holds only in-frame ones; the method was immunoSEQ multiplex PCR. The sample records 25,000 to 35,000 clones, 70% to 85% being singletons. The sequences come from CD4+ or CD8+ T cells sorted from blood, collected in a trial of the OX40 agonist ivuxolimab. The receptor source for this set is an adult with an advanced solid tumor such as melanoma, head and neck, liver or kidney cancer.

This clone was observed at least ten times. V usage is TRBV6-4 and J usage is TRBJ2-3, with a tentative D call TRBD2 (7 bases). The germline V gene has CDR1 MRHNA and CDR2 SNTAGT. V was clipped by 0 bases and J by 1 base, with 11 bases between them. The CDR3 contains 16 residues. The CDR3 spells CASSDSKGGGTDTQYF. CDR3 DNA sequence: TGTGCCAGCAGTGACTCTAAGGGGGGGGGCACAGATACGCAGTATTTT.

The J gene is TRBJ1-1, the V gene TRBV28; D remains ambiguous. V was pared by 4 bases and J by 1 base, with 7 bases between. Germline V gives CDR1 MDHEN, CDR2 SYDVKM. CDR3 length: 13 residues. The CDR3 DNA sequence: TGTGCCAGCAGTTCCCCATGGAACACTGAAGCTTTCTTT. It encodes CASSSPWNTEAFF.

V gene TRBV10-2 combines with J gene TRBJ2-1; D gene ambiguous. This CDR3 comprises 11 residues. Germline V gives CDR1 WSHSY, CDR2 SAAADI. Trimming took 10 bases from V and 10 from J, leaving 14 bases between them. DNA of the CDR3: TGCGCCACCTCCGGACCCCCCGAGCAGTTCTTC. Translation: CATSGPPEQFF.

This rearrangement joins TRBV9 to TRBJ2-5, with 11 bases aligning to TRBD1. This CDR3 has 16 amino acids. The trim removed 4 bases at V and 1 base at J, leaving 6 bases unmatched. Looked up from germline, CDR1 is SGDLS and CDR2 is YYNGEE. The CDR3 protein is CASSLRDRGSQETQYF. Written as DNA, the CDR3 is TGTGCCAGCAGCCTCCGGGACAGGGGGAGCCAAGAGACCCAGTACTTC.

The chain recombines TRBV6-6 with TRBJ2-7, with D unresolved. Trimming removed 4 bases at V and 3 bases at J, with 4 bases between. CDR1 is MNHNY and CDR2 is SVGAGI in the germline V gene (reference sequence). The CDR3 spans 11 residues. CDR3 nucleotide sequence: TGTGCCAGCAGTTCTCACTACGAGCAGTACTTC. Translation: CASSSHYEQYF.

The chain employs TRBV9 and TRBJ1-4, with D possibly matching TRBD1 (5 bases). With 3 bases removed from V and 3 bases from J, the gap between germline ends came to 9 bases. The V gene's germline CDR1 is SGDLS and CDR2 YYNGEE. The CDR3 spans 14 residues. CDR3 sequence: CASSGGTPNEKLFF. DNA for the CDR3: TGTGCCAGCAGCGGAGGGACTCCTAATGAAAAACTGTTTTTT.

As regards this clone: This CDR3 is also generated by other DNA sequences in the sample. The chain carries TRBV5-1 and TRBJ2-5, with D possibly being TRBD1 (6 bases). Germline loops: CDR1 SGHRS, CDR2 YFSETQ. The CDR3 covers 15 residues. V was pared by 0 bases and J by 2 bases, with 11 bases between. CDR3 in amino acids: CASSLEGGRQETQYF. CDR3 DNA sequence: TGCGCCAGCAGCTTGGAAGGGGGAAGGCAAGAGACCCAGTACTTC.

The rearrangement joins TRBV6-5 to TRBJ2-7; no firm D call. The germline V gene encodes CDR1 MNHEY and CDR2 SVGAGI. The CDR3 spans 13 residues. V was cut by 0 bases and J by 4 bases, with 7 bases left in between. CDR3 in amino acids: CASSYSQAYEQYF. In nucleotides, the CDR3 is TGTGCCAGCAGTTACTCCCAGGCTTACGAGCAGTACTTC.